This paragraph covers one T cell receptor beta chain sequence. This record comes from a study of T-cell reconstitution after alpha-beta-depleted transplantation in children. Unique molecular identifiers were incorporated into the prepared TCRbeta library. Using its own MiXCR run on the PCR reads, TCRdb lists one record per CDR3 protein. The sample has about 980,000 distinct CDR3 sequences, roughly 29% seen once. The CDR3 spans 16 residues. Germline V lookup: CDR1 SGHAT, CDR2 FQNNGV. V was cut by 1 base and J by 3 bases, with 14 bases left in between. The source was PBMCs, mostly from graft donor cells, collected 360 days after TCRalphabeta/CD19-depleted stem cell transplant. This TCR was sampled from a boy in the first two years of life who had a stem cell transplant for SCID, so the T cells may come from the graft donor. The rearrangement links TRBV11-2 to TRBJ2-3, with D hard to call. The CDR3 DNA sequence: TGTGCCAGCAGCTTAGGACGACACCTCTTGACAGATACGCAGTATTTT. Encoded protein: CASSLGRHLLTDTQYF.